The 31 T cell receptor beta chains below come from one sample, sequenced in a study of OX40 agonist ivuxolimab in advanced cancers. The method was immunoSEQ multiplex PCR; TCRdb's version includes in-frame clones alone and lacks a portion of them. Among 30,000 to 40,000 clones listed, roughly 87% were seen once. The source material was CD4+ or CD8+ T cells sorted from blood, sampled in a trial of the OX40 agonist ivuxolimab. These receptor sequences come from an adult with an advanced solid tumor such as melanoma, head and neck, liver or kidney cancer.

The CDR3 here is CASSPGTGKNHQPQHF. Here the CDR3 DNA reads TGTGCCAGCAGCCCCGGGACAGGGAAAAATCATCAGCCCCAGCATTTT. The V gene is TRBV21-1, the J gene TRBJ1-5; the D call in the table, TRBD1, was not verified against the DNA. TRBV21-1 is tagged as a pseudogene. This CDR3 comprises 16 residues.

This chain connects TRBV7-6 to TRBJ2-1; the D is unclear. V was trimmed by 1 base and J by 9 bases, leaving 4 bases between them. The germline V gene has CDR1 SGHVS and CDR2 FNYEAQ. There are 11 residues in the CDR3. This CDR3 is CASSLVGEQFF. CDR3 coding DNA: TGTGCCAGCAGCTTAGTAGGTGAGCAGTTCTTC.

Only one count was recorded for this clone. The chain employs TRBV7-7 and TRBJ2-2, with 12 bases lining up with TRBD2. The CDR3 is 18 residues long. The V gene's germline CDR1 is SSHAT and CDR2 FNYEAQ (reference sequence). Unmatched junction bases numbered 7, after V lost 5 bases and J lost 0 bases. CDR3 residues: CASSLGLAGTTNTGELFF. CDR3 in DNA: TGTGCCAGCAGCCTCGGACTAGCGGGGACAACGAACACCGGGGAGCTGTTTTTT.

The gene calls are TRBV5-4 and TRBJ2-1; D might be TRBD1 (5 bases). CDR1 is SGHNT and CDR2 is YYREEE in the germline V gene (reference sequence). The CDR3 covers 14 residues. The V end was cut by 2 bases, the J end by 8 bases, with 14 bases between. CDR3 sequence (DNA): TGTGCCAGCAGCTTAGCCCTCTTAGGGGATGAGCAGTTCTTC. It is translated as CASSLALLGDEQFF.

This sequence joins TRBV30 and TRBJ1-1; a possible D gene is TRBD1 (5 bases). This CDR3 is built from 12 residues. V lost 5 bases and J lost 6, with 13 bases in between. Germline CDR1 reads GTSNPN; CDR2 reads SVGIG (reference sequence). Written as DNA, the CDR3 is TGTGCCTGGGACTTCGGGGGGGCTGAAGCTTTCTTT. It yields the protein CAWDFGGAEAFF.

DNA of the CDR3: TGTGCCAGCATAGGGGCGGGGGGAACGTACGAGCAGTACTTC. Its translation is CASIGAGGTYEQYF. The chain uses TRBV6-1 and TRBJ2-7; 8 nucleotides agree with TRBD2. Germline trimming cut 7 bases from V and 4 bases from J; bases unmatched to any gene: 9. The germline V gene encodes CDR1 MNHNS and CDR2 SASEGT. This CDR3 contains 14 residues.

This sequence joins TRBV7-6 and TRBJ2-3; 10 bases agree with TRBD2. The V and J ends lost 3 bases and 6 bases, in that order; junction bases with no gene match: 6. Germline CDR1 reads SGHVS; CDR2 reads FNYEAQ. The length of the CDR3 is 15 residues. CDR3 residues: CASSFPSGGGDTQYF. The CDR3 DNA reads TGTGCCAGCAGCTTCCCTAGCGGGGGAGGGGATACGCAGTATTTT.

The CDR3 DNA reads TGTGCCAGCAGTTACTGGCCCCCCTGGAGCAATCAGCCCCAGCATTTT. This translates into CASSYWPPWSNQPQHF. The J gene is TRBJ1-5, the V gene TRBV6-5; D is unclear. CDR3 length: 16 residues. Trimming pared 1 base from V and 1 base from J, leaving 11 bases between. The germline CDR1 and CDR2 sequences are MNHEY and SVGAGI.

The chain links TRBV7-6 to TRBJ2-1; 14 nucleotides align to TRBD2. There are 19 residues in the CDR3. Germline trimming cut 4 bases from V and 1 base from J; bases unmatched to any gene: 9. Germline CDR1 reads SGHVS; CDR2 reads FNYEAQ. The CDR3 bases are TGTGCCAGCAGCTCTCCGGGACTAGCGGGGGTTGGTTCCTACAATGAGCAGTTCTTC. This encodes CASSSPGLAGVGSYNEQFF.

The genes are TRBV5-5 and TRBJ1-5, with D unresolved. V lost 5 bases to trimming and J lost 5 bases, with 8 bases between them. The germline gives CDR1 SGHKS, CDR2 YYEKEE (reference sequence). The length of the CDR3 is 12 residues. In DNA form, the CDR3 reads TGTGCCAGCAGTACTAAAGATCAGCCCCAGCATTTT. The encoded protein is CASSTKDQPQHF.

The CDR3 sequence is CASSFQGDWETQYF. The CDR3 nucleotides are TGTGCCAGCAGTTTTCAGGGGGATTGGGAGACCCAGTACTTC. V and J are TRBV27 and TRBJ2-5; 7 bases map to TRBD1. In germline, CDR1 is MNHEY, CDR2 SMNVEV (reference sequence). This CDR3 contains 14 residues. With V trimmed by 3 bases and J by 5 bases, 6 bases remained unmatched.

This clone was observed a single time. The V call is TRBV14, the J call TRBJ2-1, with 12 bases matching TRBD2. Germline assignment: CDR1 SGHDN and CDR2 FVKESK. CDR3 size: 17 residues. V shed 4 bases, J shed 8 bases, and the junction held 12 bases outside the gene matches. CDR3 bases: TGTGCCAGCAGCCCAAATGCCGGGACTAGCGGGTGGCATGAGCAGTTCTTC. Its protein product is CASSPNAGTSGWHEQFF.

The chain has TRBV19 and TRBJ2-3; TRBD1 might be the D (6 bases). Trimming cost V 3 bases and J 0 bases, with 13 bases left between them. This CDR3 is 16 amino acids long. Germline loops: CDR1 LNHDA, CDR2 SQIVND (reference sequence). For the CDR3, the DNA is TGTGCCAGTAGTATTATAGGGACACCTAGCACAGATACGCAGTATTTT. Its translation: CASSIIGTPSTDTQYF.

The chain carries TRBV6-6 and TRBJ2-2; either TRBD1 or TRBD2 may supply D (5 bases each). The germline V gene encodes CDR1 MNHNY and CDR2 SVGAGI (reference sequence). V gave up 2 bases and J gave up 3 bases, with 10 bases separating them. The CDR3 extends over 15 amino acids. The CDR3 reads CASSYGGFDTGELFF. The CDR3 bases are TGTGCCAGCAGTTACGGGGGTTTCGACACCGGGGAGCTGTTTTTT.

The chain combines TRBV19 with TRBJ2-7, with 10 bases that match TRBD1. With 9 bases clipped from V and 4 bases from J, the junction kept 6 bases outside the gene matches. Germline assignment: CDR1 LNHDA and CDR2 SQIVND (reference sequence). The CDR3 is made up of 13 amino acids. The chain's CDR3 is CASGTGESYEQYF. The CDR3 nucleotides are TGTGCCAGCGGGACAGGGGAAAGTTACGAGCAGTACTTC.

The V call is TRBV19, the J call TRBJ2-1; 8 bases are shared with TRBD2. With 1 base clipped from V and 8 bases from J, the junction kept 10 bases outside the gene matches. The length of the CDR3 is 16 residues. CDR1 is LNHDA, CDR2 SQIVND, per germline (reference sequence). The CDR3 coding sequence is TGTGCCAGTAGTATAGGTGCAGCGGGGGTTCGCGATGAGCAGTTCTTC. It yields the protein CASSIGAAGVRDEQFF.

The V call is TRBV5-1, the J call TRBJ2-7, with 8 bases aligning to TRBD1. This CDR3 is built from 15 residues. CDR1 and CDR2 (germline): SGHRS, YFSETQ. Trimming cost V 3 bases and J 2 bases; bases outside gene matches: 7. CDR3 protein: CASSYYRDRTYEQYF. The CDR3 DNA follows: TGCGCCAGCAGCTATTACCGGGACAGGACCTACGAGCAGTACTTC. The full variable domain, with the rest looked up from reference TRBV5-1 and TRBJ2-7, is KAGVTQTPRYLIKTRGQQVTLSCSPISGHRSVSWYQQTPGQGLQFLFEYFSETQRNKGNFPGRFSGRQFSNSRSEMNVSTLELGDSALYLCASSYYRDRTYEQYFGPGTRLTVT.

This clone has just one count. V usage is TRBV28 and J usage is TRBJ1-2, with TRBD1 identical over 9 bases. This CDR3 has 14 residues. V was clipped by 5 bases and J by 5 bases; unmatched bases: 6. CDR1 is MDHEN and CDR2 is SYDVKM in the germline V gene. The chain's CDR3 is CASSSTGGFYGYTF. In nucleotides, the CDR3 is TGTGCCAGCAGTAGCACAGGGGGCTTTTATGGCTACACCTTC.

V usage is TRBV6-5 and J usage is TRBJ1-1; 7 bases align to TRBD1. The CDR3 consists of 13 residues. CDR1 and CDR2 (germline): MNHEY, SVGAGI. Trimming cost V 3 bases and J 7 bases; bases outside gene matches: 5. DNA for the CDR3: TGTGCCAGCAGTTATGGGACAGAAAATGAAGCTTTCTTT. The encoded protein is CASSYGTENEAFF.

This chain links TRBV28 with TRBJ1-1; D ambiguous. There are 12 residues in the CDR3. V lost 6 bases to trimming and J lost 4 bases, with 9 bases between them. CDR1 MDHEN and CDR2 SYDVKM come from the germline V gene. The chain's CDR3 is CASSTESTEAFF. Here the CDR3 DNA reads TGTGCCAGCAGCACGGAGAGCACTGAAGCTTTCTTT.

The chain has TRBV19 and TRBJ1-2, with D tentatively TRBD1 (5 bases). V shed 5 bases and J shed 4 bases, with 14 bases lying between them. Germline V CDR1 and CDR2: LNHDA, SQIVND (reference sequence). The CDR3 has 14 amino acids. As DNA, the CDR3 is TGTGCCAGTAGTGCCGGGACGGCGGTCTATGGCTACACCTTC. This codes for CASSAGTAVYGYTF.

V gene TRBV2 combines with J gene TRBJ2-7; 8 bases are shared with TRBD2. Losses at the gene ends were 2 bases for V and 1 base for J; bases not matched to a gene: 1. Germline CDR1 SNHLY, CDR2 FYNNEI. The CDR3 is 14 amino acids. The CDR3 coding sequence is TGTGCCAGCAGTGAAATAGCGGGGTCCTACGAGCAGTACTTC. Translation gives CASSEIAGSYEQYF.

CDR3 in DNA: TGTGCCAGCACGTCCGCGGCTGAAGCTTTCTTT. It translates to CASTSAAEAFF. This chain connects TRBV28 to TRBJ1-1; no firm D call. CDR3 size: 11 residues. V was pared by 7 bases and J by 6 bases, with 9 bases between. The germline CDR1 and CDR2 sequences are MDHEN and SYDVKM.

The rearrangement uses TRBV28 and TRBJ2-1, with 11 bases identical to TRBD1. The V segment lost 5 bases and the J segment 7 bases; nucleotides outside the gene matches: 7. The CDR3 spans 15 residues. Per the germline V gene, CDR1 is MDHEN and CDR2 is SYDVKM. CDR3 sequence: CASSPGTGGVNEQFF. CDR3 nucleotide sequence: TGTGCCAGCAGTCCGGGGACAGGGGGGGTAAATGAGCAGTTCTTC.

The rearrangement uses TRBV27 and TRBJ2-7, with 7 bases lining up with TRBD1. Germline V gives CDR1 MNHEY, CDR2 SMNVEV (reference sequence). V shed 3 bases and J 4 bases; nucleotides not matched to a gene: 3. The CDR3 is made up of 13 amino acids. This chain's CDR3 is CASSFYRGYEQYF. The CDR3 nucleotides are TGTGCCAGCAGTTTTTACAGGGGTTACGAGCAGTACTTC.

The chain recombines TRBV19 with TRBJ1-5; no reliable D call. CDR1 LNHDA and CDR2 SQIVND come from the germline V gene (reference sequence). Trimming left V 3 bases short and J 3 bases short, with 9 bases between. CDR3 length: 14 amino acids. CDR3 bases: TGTGCCAGTAGTATGTGGGGTCCCAATCAGCCCCAGCATTTT. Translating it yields CASSMWGPNQPQHF.

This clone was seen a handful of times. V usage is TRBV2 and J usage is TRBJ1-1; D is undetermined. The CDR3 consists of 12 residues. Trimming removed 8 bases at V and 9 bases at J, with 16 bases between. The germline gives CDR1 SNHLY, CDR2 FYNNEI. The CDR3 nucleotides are TGTGCCAGCGGAGCCGGCCAAAGGAAAGCTTTCTTT. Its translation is CASGAGQRKAFF.

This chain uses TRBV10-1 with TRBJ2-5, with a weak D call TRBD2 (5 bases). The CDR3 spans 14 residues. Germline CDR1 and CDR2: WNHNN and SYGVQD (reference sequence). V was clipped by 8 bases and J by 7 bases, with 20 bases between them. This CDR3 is CASPPGTFDGTQYF. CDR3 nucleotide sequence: TGCGCCAGCCCCCCGGGAACCTTTGACGGGACCCAGTACTTC.

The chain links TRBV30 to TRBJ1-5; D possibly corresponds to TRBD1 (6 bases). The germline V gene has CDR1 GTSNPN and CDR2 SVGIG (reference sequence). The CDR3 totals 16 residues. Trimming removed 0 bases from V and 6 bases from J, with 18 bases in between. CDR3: CAWSVSYPQGSQPQHF. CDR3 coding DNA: TGTGCCTGGAGTGTCTCGTACCCTCAGGGGTCTCAGCCCCAGCATTTT. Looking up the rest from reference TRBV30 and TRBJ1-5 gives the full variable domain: SQTIHQWPATLVQPVGSPLSLECTVEGTSNPNLYWYRQAAGRGLQLLFYSVGIGQISSEVPQNLSASRPQDRQFILSSKKLLLSDSGFYLCAWSVSYPQGSQPQHFGDGTRLSIL.

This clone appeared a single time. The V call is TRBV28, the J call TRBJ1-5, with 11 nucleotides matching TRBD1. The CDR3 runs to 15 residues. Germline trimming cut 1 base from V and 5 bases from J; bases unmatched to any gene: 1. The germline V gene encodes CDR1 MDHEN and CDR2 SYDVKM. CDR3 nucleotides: TGTGCCAGCAGTTTATCGGGACAGGGGGATCAGCCCCAGCATTTT. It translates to CASSLSGQGDQPQHF.

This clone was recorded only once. The CDR3 DNA reads as TGTGCCAGCAGAGACAGAAGTTTGAACACTGAAGCTTTCTTT. Amino acid sequence: CASRDRSLNTEAFF. This chain uses TRBV27 with TRBJ1-1; a weak D match, TRBD1 (5 bases). Looked up from germline, CDR1 is MNHEY and CDR2 is SMNVEV (reference sequence). CDR3 length: 14 residues. V was shortened by 6 bases and J by 0 bases, with 11 bases between the two germline ends.